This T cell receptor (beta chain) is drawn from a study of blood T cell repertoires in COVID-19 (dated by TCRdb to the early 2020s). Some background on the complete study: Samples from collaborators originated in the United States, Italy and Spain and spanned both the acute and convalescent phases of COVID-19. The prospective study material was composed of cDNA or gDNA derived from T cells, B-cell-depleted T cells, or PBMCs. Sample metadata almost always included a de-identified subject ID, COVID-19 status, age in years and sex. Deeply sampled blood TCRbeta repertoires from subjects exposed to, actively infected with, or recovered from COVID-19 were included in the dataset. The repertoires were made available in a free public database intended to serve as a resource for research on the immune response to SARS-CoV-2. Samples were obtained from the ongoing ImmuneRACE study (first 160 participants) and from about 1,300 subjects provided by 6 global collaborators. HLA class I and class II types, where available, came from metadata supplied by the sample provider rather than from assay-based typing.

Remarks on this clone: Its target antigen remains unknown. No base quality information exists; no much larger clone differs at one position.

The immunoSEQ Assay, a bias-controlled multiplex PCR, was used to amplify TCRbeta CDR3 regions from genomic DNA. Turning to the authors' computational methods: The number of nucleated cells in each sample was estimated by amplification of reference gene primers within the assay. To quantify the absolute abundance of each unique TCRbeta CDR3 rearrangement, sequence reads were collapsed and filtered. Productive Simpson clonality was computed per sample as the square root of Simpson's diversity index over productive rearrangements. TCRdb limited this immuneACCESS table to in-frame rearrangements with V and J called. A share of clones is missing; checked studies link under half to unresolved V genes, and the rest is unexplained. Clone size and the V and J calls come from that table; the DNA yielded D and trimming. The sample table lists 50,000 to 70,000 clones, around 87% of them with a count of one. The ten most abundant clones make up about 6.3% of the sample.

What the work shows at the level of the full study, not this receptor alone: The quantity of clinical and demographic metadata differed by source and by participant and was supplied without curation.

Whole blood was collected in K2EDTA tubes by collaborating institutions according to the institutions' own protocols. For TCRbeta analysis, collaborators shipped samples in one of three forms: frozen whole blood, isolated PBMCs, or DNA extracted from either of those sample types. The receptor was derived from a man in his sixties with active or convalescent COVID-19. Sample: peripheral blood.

The CDR3 region has the sequence CASSFRRDGSYEQYF. The nucleotide sequence is TGCGCCAGCAGCTTTCGGCGGGACGGATCCTACGAGCAGTACTTC. The V and J genes are TRBV5-1 and TRBJ2-7, with a weak D call of TRBD2 (6 bases match). From a lookup of the germline V gene, CDR1 and CDR2 are SGHRS and YFSETQ. From the cysteine through the phenylalanine, the CDR3 covers 15 amino acids. The entry retains the CDR3 DNA only, 45 bases that are in frame from base 1. Between the V and J ends, shortened by 2 bases and 1 base respectively, the junction contains 13 bases.